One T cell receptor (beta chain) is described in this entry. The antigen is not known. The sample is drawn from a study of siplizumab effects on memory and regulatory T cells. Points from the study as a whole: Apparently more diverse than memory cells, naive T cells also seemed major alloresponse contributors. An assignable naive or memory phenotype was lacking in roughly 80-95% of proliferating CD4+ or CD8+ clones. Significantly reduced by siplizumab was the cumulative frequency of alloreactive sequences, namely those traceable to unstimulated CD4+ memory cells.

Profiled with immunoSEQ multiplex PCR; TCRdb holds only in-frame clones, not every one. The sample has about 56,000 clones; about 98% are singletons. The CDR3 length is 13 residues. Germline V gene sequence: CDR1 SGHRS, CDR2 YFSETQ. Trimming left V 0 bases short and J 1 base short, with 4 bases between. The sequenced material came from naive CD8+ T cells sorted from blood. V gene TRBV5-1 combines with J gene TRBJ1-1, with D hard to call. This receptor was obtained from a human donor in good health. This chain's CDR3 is CASSLGPNTEAFF. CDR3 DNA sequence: TGCGCCAGCAGCTTGGGGCCGAACACTGAAGCTTTCTTT.